This note documents a single T cell receptor (beta chain) sequence. The germline V gene has CDR1 MNHEY and CDR2 SMNVEV (reference sequence). This CDR3 is 14 amino acids long. V was cut by 6 bases and J by 1 base, with 12 bases left in between. This sample is drawn from a study of chemoradiotherapy in HPV16-positive cancers. The method was immunoSEQ multiplex PCR; TCRdb's version includes in-frame clones alone and lacks a portion of them. Among around 53,000 clones listed, 90% were seen once. V usage is TRBV27 and J usage is TRBJ2-5, with D perhaps TRBD1 (5 bases). The source material was blood, sampled from a patient who underwent chemoradiotherapy. This TCR was recovered from a human donor with HPV-associated anogenital cancer. The DNA of the CDR3 is TGTGCCAGCAGGCGAGGACAAATCCAAGAGACCCAGTACTTC. It is translated as CASRRGQIQETQYF.